Below are 20 T cell receptor beta chains sequenced from a single sample in a study of blood T cell repertoires in COVID-19. Some clones are missing from TCRdb's copy, which holds only in-frame ones; the method was immunoSEQ multiplex PCR. This sample has around 200,000 clones, with more than 70% found just once. The sequencing input was peripheral blood. These receptors all stem from a man between 35 and 55 years old with active or convalescent COVID-19.

The V call is TRBV4-3, the J call TRBJ1-3; weak D call: TRBD1 (6 bases). CDR3 length equals 15 residues. Per the germline V gene, CDR1 is LGHNA and CDR2 is YSLEER. V was trimmed by 1 base and J by 0 bases, leaving 7 bases between them. CDR3 protein: CASSQGTDSGNTIYF. CDR3 sequence (DNA): TGCGCCAGCAGCCAAGGGACAGACTCTGGAAACACCATATATTTT.

The rearrangement links TRBV19 to TRBJ1-2; D perhaps matches TRBD1 (5 bases). This CDR3 is 15 amino acids long. The germline gives CDR1 LNHDA, CDR2 SQIVND (reference sequence). V shed 4 bases and J shed 4 bases, with 16 bases lying between them. This CDR3 is CASSRSPPGSYGYTF. The CDR3 DNA is TGTGCCAGTAGTAGAAGCCCCCCAGGGTCCTATGGCTACACCTTC. Variable domain in full (rest from reference TRBV19 and TRBJ1-2): DGGITQSPKYLFRKEGQNVTLSCEQNLNHDAMYWYRQDPGQGLRLIYYSQIVNDFQKGDIAEGYSVSREKKESFPLTVTSAQKNPTAFYLCASSRSPPGSYGYTFGSGTRLTVV.

The genes are TRBV3-1 (or the pseudogene TRBV3-2) and TRBJ2-7; no firm D call. V lost 0 bases and J 3 bases, leaving 6 bases between the germline ends. Germline values: CDR1 LGHDT, CDR2 YNNKEL (reference sequence). The CDR3 runs to 13 residues. The CDR3: CASSQDGFYEQYF. Written as DNA, the CDR3 is TGTGCCAGCAGCCAAGACGGTTTCTACGAGCAGTACTTC.

V usage is TRBV24-1 and J usage is TRBJ1-2, with TRBD1 matching over 8 bases. The CDR3 length is 15 residues. The ends lost 4 bases at V and 4 bases at J; junction bases unmatched: 7. Germline assignment: CDR1 KGHDR and CDR2 SFDVKD. CDR3 DNA sequence: TGTGCCACCAGTGACGGACAGGGCGGCCCCTATGGCTACACCTTC. Residues: CATSDGQGGPYGYTF.

The genes are TRBV3-1 (or the pseudogene TRBV3-2) and TRBJ2-3; D is undetermined. CDR1 LGHDT and CDR2 YNNKEL come from the germline V gene (reference sequence). The V and J ends lost 4 bases and 0 bases respectively, with 5 bases between them. This CDR3 region has 13 residues. The CDR3 reads CASSLLSTDTQYF. As DNA, the CDR3 is TGTGCCAGCAGCCTCCTCAGCACAGATACGCAGTATTTT.

V gene TRBV6-5 combines with J gene TRBJ2-7; 12 bases match TRBD1. From germline, CDR1 is MNHEY and CDR2 SVGAGI. The V segment lost 5 bases and the J segment 5 bases; nucleotides outside the gene matches: 4. This CDR3 contains 14 residues. The CDR3 here is CASSQGQGANEQYF. CDR3 in DNA: TGTGCCAGCAGTCAGGGACAGGGGGCGAACGAGCAGTACTTC.

The chain couples TRBV9 to TRBJ2-2, with D uncertain. This CDR3 has 14 residues. Trimming left V 0 bases short and J 1 base short, with 4 bases between. CDR1 is SGDLS, CDR2 YYNGEE, per germline. CDR3 nucleotide sequence: TGTGCCAGCAGCGTAGGTAGGAACACCGGGGAGCTGTTTTTT. It specifies CASSVGRNTGELFF.

The rearrangement uses TRBV10-3 and TRBJ2-7; 8 nucleotides match TRBD1. CDR1 is ENHRY and CDR2 is SYGVKD in the germline V gene. V gave up 4 bases and J gave up 2 bases; unmatched junction bases: 7. The CDR3 is 15 amino acids. In nucleotides, the CDR3 is TGTGCCATCAGTGCCGGGACAGGATTTACCTACGAGCAGTACTTC. This sequence encodes CAISAGTGFTYEQYF.

This clone came up once. The gene calls are TRBV5-4 and TRBJ2-7, with 10 nucleotides matching TRBD2. From germline, CDR1 is SGHNT and CDR2 YYREEE (reference sequence). The length of the CDR3 is 15 residues. After removal of 1 base from V and 6 bases from J, the junction contained 7 bases not matched to a gene. The CDR3 sequence: CASSLTLAGEGEQYF. DNA for the CDR3: TGTGCCAGCAGCTTGACCCTAGCGGGAGAGGGCGAGCAGTACTTC.

The DNA of the CDR3 is TGTGCCAGCAGTTGGGGGTCAGCGGGGCAAGAGACCCAGTACTTC. Translated: CASSWGSAGQETQYF. The V call is TRBV7-3, the J call TRBJ2-5; the match to TRBD2 covers 7 bases. Germline V CDR1 and CDR2: SGHTA, FQGTGA. The CDR3 contains 15 residues. The ends lost 6 bases at V and 2 bases at J; junction bases unmatched: 9.

This clone was counted once. The V call is TRBV11-3, the J call TRBJ2-5, with D possibly being TRBD2 (7 bases). Germline V gene lookup returns CDR1 SGHNT and CDR2 YENEEA. V lost 0 bases and J lost 5, with 19 bases in between. This CDR3 has 17 amino acids. The CDR3 protein is CASSLDKGGGGQETQYF. Here the CDR3 DNA reads TGTGCCAGCAGCTTAGATAAGGGTGGGGGGGGGCAGGAGACCCAGTACTTC.

The chain links TRBV6-5 to TRBJ2-4, with 7 bases aligning to TRBD1. CDR1 and CDR2 (germline): MNHEY, SVGAGI. The CDR3 consists of 13 residues. After removal of 6 bases from V and 6 bases from J, the junction contained 5 bases not matched to a gene. CDR3 DNA: TGTGCCAGCAGGATGGGACAGAGAAACATTCAGTACTTC. Translated, it gives CASRMGQRNIQYF.

On this clone itself: The junction shows a germline mismatch at one end, possibly a read error. V gene TRBV7-7 combines with J gene TRBJ2-2, with 10 positions matching TRBD1. Germline values: CDR1 SSHAT, CDR2 FNYEAQ (reference sequence). This CDR3 is 15 amino acids long. The CDR3, as DNA: TGTGCTAGCAGCTTTGGGACAGGGGACACCGGGGAGCTGTTTTTT. This gives the protein CASSFGTGDTGELFF.

This rearrangement joins TRBV7-8 to TRBJ2-7; D may be TRBD1 (5 bases). Trimming removed 4 bases from V and 9 bases from J, with 13 bases in between. The length of the CDR3 is 12 residues. CDR1 SGHVS and CDR2 FQNEAQ come from the germline V gene. CDR3 residues: CASSSTGAGQYF. CDR3 DNA: TGTGCCAGCAGCTCAACTGGGGCAGGGCAGTACTTC.

The rearrangement joins TRBV27 to TRBJ1-1; 8 nucleotides align to TRBD1. V shed 4 bases, J shed 5 bases, and the junction held 15 bases outside the gene matches. The CDR3 covers 17 residues. Germline assignment: CDR1 MNHEY and CDR2 SMNVEV (reference sequence). The CDR3 nucleotides are TGTGCCAGCAGTTCGGACAGGGCGACTATTCGAGGGACTGAAGCTTTCTTT. Translated, it gives CASSSDRATIRGTEAFF.

This clone occurred once. A junction end diverges from the germline sequence, so it may reflect a read error. V and J are TRBV5-8 and TRBJ2-1; D not resolved. Germline V gives CDR1 SGHTS, CDR2 YDEGEE. The CDR3 runs to 15 residues. CDR3 residues: CASTLGLGSYNEQFF. CDR3 coding DNA: TGTGCCAGCACCTTGGGTCTAGGCTCCTACAATGAGCAGTTCTTC.

This clone was seen only once. V and J are TRBV19 and TRBJ1-1, with no clear D. Germline lookup yields CDR1 LNHDA and CDR2 SQIVND (reference sequence). Trimming left V 1 base short and J 0 bases short, with 12 bases between. This CDR3 spans 16 amino acids. The CDR3 DNA reads TGTGCCAGTAGTATAGCCCCACAGCTCATGAACACTGAAGCTTTCTTT. Protein product: CASSIAPQLMNTEAFF. The entire variable domain, with the rest obtained from reference TRBV19 and TRBJ1-1, is as follows: DGGITQSPKYLFRKEGQNVTLSCEQNLNHDAMYWYRQDPGQGLRLIYYSQIVNDFQKGDIAEGYSVSREKKESFPLTVTSAQKNPTAFYLCASSIAPQLMNTEAFFGQGTRLTVV.

The chain couples TRBV7-2 to TRBJ2-7; 9 bases line up with TRBD1. With 1 base clipped from V and 1 base from J, the junction kept 2 bases outside the gene matches. The germline V gene has CDR1 SGHTA and CDR2 FQGNSA. The CDR3 has 15 residues. The CDR3 loop is CASSLGDRESYEQYF. As DNA, the CDR3 is TGTGCCAGCAGCTTAGGGGACAGGGAATCCTACGAGCAGTACTTC.

DNA of the CDR3: TGCGCCAGCAATCGGGATCCTGGAACCTCCTATGGCTACACCTTC. Its translation is CASNRDPGTSYGYTF. J is TRBJ1-2 and V is TRBV5-1; D is uncertain. This CDR3 has 15 amino acids. CDR1 is SGHRS, CDR2 YFSETQ, per germline. Trimming left V 6 bases short and J 4 bases short, with 19 bases between.

This clone was found a few times. V is TRBV6-2 or TRBV6-3 and J is TRBJ1-3; D remains ambiguous. V was cut by 2 bases and J by 2 bases, with 10 bases left in between. CDR1 is MNHEY, CDR2 SVGEGT, per germline. The CDR3 contains 15 residues. The CDR3 is CASSYGEGTGNTIYF. The CDR3 DNA follows: TGTGCCAGCAGTTACGGTGAGGGAACTGGAAACACCATATATTTT.